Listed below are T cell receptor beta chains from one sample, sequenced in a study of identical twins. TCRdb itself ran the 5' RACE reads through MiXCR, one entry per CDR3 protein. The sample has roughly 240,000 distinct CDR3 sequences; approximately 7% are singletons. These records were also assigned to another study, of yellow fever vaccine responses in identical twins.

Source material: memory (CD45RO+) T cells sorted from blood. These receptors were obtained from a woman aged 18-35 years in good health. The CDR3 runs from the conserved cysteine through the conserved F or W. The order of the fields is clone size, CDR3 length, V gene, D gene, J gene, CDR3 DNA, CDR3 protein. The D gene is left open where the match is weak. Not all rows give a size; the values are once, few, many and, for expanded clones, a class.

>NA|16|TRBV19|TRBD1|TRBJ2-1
TGTGCCAGTAGGGATAACCGGGACAGGGGATACAATGAGCAGTTCTTC
CASRDNRDRGYNEQFF
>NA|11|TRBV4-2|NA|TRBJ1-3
TGTGCCAGCACCCGCGGAAACACCATATATTTT
CASTRGNTIYF
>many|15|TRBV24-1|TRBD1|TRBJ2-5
TGTGCCACCAGTGATCAGACAGGGCCCCAAGAGACCCAGTACTTC
CATSDQTGPQETQYF
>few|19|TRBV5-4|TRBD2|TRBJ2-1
TGTGCCAGCAGCTTGGCCGGGCTAGCGGGGCGGAGCTCCTACAATGAGCAGTTCTTC
CASSLAGLAGRSSYNEQFF
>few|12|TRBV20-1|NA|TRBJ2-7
TGCAGTGCTAGCGGGAATGGGTACGAGCAGTACTTC
CSASGNGYEQYF
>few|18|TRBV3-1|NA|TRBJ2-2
TGTGCCAGCAGCCAAGATGAGTACAGGTGGTTTGTCAGCGGGGAGCTGTTTTTT
CASSQDEYRWFVSGELFF
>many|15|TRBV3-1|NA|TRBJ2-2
TGTGCCAGCAGCCAATCGGGACTTTTTGCCGGGGAGCTGTTTTTT
CASSQSGLFAGELFF
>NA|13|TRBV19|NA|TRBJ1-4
TGTGCCAGTAGACGGGGCGGAGCTGAAAAACTGTTTTTT
CASRRGGAEKLFF
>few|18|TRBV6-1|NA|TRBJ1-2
TGTGCCAGCAGTGAACGGAAGAAAACAGGGAACAGGGACTATGGCTACACCTTC
CASSERKKTGNRDYGYTF
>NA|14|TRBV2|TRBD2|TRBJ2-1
TGTGCCAGCAAAGCGGGAGAGTTCTACAATGAGCAGTTCTTC
CASKAGEFYNEQFF
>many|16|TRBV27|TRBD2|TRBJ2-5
TGTGCCAGCAGTTTGAGAGCGGGAGCTGGCTTAGGGACCCAGTACTTC
CASSLRAGAGLGTQYF
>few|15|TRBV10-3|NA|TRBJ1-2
TGTGCCATCAGTGAGTCAGTAAACGGCGGCTATGGCTACACCTTC
CAISESVNGGYGYTF
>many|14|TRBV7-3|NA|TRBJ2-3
TGTGCCAGCAGCTTAACTCGCGGCACAGATACGCAGTATTTT
CASSLTRGTDTQYF
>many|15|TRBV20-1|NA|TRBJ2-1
TGCAGTGCTTCGGTTGGGGCGACTACCTACAATGAGCAGTTCTTC
CSASVGATTYNEQFF
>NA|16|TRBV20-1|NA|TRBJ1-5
TGCAGTGCTTGTCCTGCCAAGGGACAAGGCAATCAGCCCCAGCATTTT
CSACPAKGQGNQPQHF
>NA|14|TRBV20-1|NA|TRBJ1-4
TGCAGTGCTACGCAGGATATTATTAATGAAAAACTGTTTTTT
CSATQDIINEKLFF
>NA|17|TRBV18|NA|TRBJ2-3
TGTGCCAGCTCACCACCGGTCGGCAGTAGCATGTTTGGTACGCAGTATTTT
CASSPPVGSSMFGTQYF
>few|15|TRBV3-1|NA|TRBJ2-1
TGTGCCAGCAGCCAAGATCGCCTAGCGCTCAATGAGCAGTTCTTC
CASSQDRLALNEQFF
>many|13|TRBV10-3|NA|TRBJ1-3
TGTGCCATCAGTGAGTCCGGGGGAAACACCATATATTTT
CAISESGGNTIYF
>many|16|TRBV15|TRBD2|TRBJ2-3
TGTGCCACCAGCGGACGGACTAGCGGGAGGGTAGATACGCAGTATTTT
CATSGRTSGRVDTQYF
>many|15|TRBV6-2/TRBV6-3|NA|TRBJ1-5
TGTGCCAGCAGTTACGTCGGGGGTAGCAATCAGCCCCAGCATTTT
CASSYVGGSNQPQHF
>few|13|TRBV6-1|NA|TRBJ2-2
TGCCTACCGGAGGGGGGCAGGACCGGGGAGCTGTTTTTT
CLPEGGRTGELFF
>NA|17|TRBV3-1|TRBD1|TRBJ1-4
TGTGCCAGCAGCCAGGCCGGGACAGTCTCCGGGAATGAAAAACTGTTTTTT
CASSQAGTVSGNEKLFF
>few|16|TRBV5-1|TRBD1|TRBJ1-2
TGCGCCAGCAGCTTGGTGGCCGGGACAGGGACCGGGGGCTACACCTTC
CASSLVAGTGTGGYTF
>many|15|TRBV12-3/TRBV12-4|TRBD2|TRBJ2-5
TGTGCCAGCAGTTTAAGACTAGCAGATCAAGAGACCCAGTACTTC
CASSLRLADQETQYF
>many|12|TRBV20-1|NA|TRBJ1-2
TGCAGTGCTAGAGGCAGAAACTATGGCTACACCTTC
CSARGRNYGYTF
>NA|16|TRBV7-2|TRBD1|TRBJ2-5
TGTGCCAGCAGCATCGGCCCGGGACAGTCCCAAGAGACCCAGTACTTC
CASSIGPGQSQETQYF
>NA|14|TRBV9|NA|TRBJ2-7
TGTGCCAGCAGCGTAGGTGTCGGAGACTACGAGCAGTACTTC
CASSVGVGDYEQYF
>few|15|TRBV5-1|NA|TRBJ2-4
TGCGCCAGCAGCTCTCAACAGGGTTGGCAAAACATTCAGTACTTC
CASSSQQGWQNIQYF
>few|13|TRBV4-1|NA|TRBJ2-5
TGCGCCAGCAGCCACGGTACAGAAGAGACCCAGTACTTC
CASSHGTEETQYF